Included here is one T cell receptor (beta chain) sequence, with context. The CDR3 runs 15 residues. Per the germline V gene, CDR1 is DFQATT and CDR2 is SNEGSKA (reference sequence). Trimming shortened V by 2 bases and J by 3 bases, and 15 bases separated the two germline ends. TCRdb fed the multiplex PCR reads into MiXCR, producing one record per CDR3 protein. The sample includes over 130,000 distinct CDR3 sequences, less than 35% of them seen just once. These data come from a study of breast tumors, draining lymph nodes, adjacent tissues. Samples came from axillary lymph nodes draining the breast cancer.

The clonotype comes from a female donor with breast cancer. Some clones in this sample may be carry-over from other donors' samples. V and J are TRBV20-1 and TRBJ2-3, with D possibly TRBD2 on 6 matching bases. The sequencing sample was made of axillary lymph node tissue. CDR3 nucleotides: TGCAGTGCTAGAAGGGCGGGGCTAGATACAGATACGCAGTATTTT. Its translation: CSARRAGLDTDTQYF.